The 25 T cell receptor beta chains given below trace back to one sample, sequenced in a study of somatic mutations in cytotoxic T cells in rheumatoid arthritis. The assay was immunoSEQ multiplex PCR, and TCRdb's table has in-frame clones only and misses some. The sample comprises over 15,000 clones, approximately 71% of which are singletons, and over 15% rests with the top ten. Source material: CD8+ T cells sorted from blood. These receptor sequences come from an adult with rheumatoid arthritis.

The V gene is TRBV7-8, the J gene TRBJ2-5; TRBD1 is a possible D gene (5 bases). The CDR3 has 14 amino acids. Trimming cost V 5 bases and J 0 bases, with 10 bases left between them. CDR1 is SGHVS and CDR2 is FQNEAQ in the germline V gene. This chain's CDR3 is CASSHRQHQETQYF. The CDR3 DNA is TGTGCCAGCAGCCACCGACAGCACCAAGAGACCCAGTACTTC. Variable domain in full (rest from reference TRBV7-8 and TRBJ2-5): GAGVSQSPRYKVAKRGQDVALRCDPISGHVSLFWYQQALGQGPEFLTYFQNEAQLDKSGLPSDRFFAERPEGSVSTLKIQRTQQEDSAVYLCASSHRQHQETQYFGPGTRLLVL.

The V call is TRBV9, the J call TRBJ1-1; D gene unclear. CDR3 length: 11 amino acids. V was clipped by 3 bases and J by 4 bases, with 4 bases between them. Germline CDR1 SGDLS, CDR2 YYNGEE. CDR3 bases: TGTGCCAGCAGCGAGGGCACTGAAGCTTTCTTT. This codes for CASSEGTEAFF.

The genes are TRBV6-4 and TRBJ2-2, with 10 bases lining up with TRBD2. The CDR3 has 14 residues. J lost 8 bases, V lost 9 bases, and 9 bases had no gene match. Germline values: CDR1 MRHNA, CDR2 SNTAGT. The CDR3 region is CARGVASGGGELFF. CDR3 coding DNA: TGTGCCAGGGGGGTTGCTAGCGGGGGAGGGGAGCTGTTTTTT.

The J gene is TRBJ2-5, the V gene TRBV6-8, with D perhaps given as TRBD1 or TRBD2 (5 bases each). The V end was cut by 4 bases, the J end by 5 bases, with 11 bases between. The germline V gene encodes CDR1 MNHGY and CDR2 SAAAGT. The CDR3 totals 13 residues. CDR3 sequence reads: CASSSEGTETQYF. CDR3 nucleotide sequence: TGTGCCAGCAGTTCCGAGGGGACCGAGACCCAGTACTTC.

The V and J genes are TRBV5-1 and TRBJ2-5, with 9 nucleotides matching TRBD2. CDR3 size: 16 residues. V lost 4 bases to trimming and J lost 5 bases; unmatched junction nucleotides: 12. CDR1 and CDR2 (germline): SGHRS, YFSETQ. Here the CDR3 reads CASSLPLASGDETQYF. The CDR3 DNA reads as TGCGCCAGCAGCCTCCCCCTGGCTAGCGGGGACGAGACCCAGTACTTC. Looking up the rest from reference TRBV5-1 and TRBJ2-5 gives the full variable domain: KAGVTQTPRYLIKTRGQQVTLSCSPISGHRSVSWYQQTPGQGLQFLFEYFSETQRNKGNFPGRFSGRQFSNSRSEMNVSTLELGDSALYLCASSLPLASGDETQYFGPGTRLLVL.

In its sample, this clone was seen a few times. The chain links TRBV9 to TRBJ2-1; D may be TRBD2 (6 bases). Trimming took off 7 bases at V and 3 bases at J, with 17 bases between the two ends. The CDR3 sequence is 15 residues long. Germline CDR1 reads SGDLS; CDR2 reads YYNGEE. In nucleotides, the CDR3 is TGTGCCAGCGCCCCGGCCGGGACTTACTACAATGAGCAGTTCTTC. Amino acids: CASAPAGTYYNEQFF.

The chain joins TRBV5-1 to TRBJ2-7, with D possibly matching TRBD1 (6 bases). Per germline, CDR1 SGHRS and CDR2 YFSETQ. The CDR3 totals 15 residues. V was clipped by 5 bases and J by 4 bases, with 19 bases between them. The chain's CDR3 is CASRGARDQGYEQYF. As DNA, the CDR3 is TGCGCCAGCAGAGGGGCCCGGGACCAGGGGTACGAGCAGTACTTC.

The DNA of the CDR3 is TGTGCCAGCAGTTTATTATCGGACAGGGCCTATGGCTACACCTTC. This sequence encodes CASSLLSDRAYGYTF. The genes are TRBV27 and TRBJ1-2; the match to TRBD1 covers 8 bases. Unmatched junction bases numbered 5, after V lost 1 base and J lost 4 bases. This CDR3 comprises 15 residues. Germline assignment: CDR1 MNHEY and CDR2 SMNVEV (reference sequence).

J is TRBJ2-3 and V is TRBV5-4; no clear D gene. Germline V gene data show CDR1 as SGHNT and CDR2 as YYREEE (reference sequence). Deletions cut 2 bases from V and 3 bases from J, with 4 bases between. CDR3 length equals 12 residues. CDR3 loop: CASSFWTDTQYF. The CDR3, as DNA: TGTGCCAGCAGCTTTTGGACAGATACGCAGTATTTT.

The genes are TRBV29-1 and TRBJ2-1, with 8 bases matching TRBD1. This CDR3 region has 18 residues. The junction had 19 bases not matched to a gene; V was cut back by 1 base and J by 8 bases. The germline V gene has CDR1 SQVTM and CDR2 ANQGSEA. The CDR3, as DNA: TGCAGCGTTGAAGTTCGGAGACAGGGGAATGGTTCGATATATGAGCAGTTCTTC. Its translation: CSVEVRRQGNGSIYEQFF.

The rearrangement joins TRBV5-1 to TRBJ2-1, with D tentatively TRBD1 (5 bases). V lost 2 bases to trimming and J lost 3 bases, with 12 bases between them. The CDR3 has 15 amino acids. Germline CDR1 reads SGHRS; CDR2 reads YFSETQ. In DNA form, the CDR3 reads TGCGCCAGCAGCTTCCTGCAGGGCCTCTACAATGAGCAGTTCTTC. Protein: CASSFLQGLYNEQFF.

The chain joins TRBV9 to TRBJ1-6; tentative D call: TRBD1 (6 bases). Between the trimmed V and J ends, which lost 3 bases and 0 bases, there was a span of 16 bases. The CDR3 has 18 residues. Germline assignment: CDR1 SGDLS and CDR2 YYNGEE. The CDR3 spells CASSGAVQGSSYNSPLHF. Here the CDR3 DNA reads TGTGCCAGCAGCGGAGCAGTACAGGGAAGCTCCTATAATTCACCCCTCCACTTT. The complete variable domain, with remaining parts taken from reference TRBV9 and TRBJ1-6, reads DSGVTQTPKHLITATGQRVTLRCSPRSGDLSVYWYQQSLDQGLQFLIQYYNGEERAKGNILERFSAQQFPDLHSELNLSSLELGDSALYFCASSGAVQGSSYNSPLHFGNGTRLTVT.

V is TRBV29-1 and J is TRBJ1-1; D is undetermined. This CDR3 has 13 residues. Germline CDR1 and CDR2: SQVTM and ANQGSEA. V gave up 2 bases and J gave up 2 bases, with 9 bases separating them. The DNA for the CDR3 is TGCAGCGTTGAATGGCAGCGTAACACTGAAGCTTTCTTT. It is translated as CSVEWQRNTEAFF.

The rearrangement joins TRBV7-6 to TRBJ2-5, with TRBD2 as a possible D gene (7 bases). V was shortened by 1 base and J by 4 bases, with 13 bases between the two germline ends. Germline values: CDR1 SGHVS, CDR2 FNYEAQ. The CDR3 is made up of 15 amino acids. The CDR3 spells CASSLEGGDPETQYF. CDR3 DNA: TGTGCCAGCAGCTTAGAGGGGGGGGACCCAGAGACCCAGTACTTC.

The chain combines TRBV5-1 with TRBJ2-7; TRBD1 is a possible D gene (5 bases). The CDR3 length is 12 residues. Looked up from germline, CDR1 is SGHRS and CDR2 is YFSETQ. Trimming pared 4 bases from V and 6 bases from J, leaving 11 bases between. This CDR3 reads CASSTGWVEQYF. In nucleotides, the CDR3 is TGCGCCAGCAGCACAGGTTGGGTCGAGCAGTACTTC.

The rearrangement links TRBV12-5 to TRBJ2-5, with no clear D. The V end was cut by 7 bases, the J end by 5 bases, with 14 bases between. Germline V gene sequence: CDR1 LGHNT, CDR2 FRNRAP. This CDR3 spans 13 amino acids. The CDR3 sequence is CASEGGKVETQYF. Written as DNA, the CDR3 is TGTGCTAGTGAAGGTGGGAAGGTGGAGACCCAGTACTTC.

This chain connects TRBV30 to TRBJ2-1; TRBD1 aligns across 11 bases. V lost 4 bases to trimming and J lost 12 bases; unmatched junction nucleotides: 11. The CDR3 runs to 14 residues. Germline V CDR1 and CDR2: GTSNPN, SVGIG (reference sequence). CDR3 bases: TGTGCCTGGACCGGGACAGGGGGTACCTTGGGGCAGTTCTTC. Encoded protein: CAWTGTGGTLGQFF. Drawing the rest from reference TRBV30 and TRBJ2-1, the complete variable domain is SQTIHQWPATLVQPVGSPLSLECTVEGTSNPNLYWYRQAAGRGLQLLFYSVGIGQISSEVPQNLSASRPQDRQFILSSKKLLLSDSGFYLCAWTGTGGTLGQFFGPGTRLTVL.

For the CDR3, the DNA is TGTGCCAGCAGTGGGGCCGAATCCTACGAGCAGTACTTC. It specifies CASSGAESYEQYF. The genes are TRBV25-1 and TRBJ2-7; D unresolved. There are 13 residues in the CDR3. V was shortened by 4 bases and J by 1 base, with 8 bases between the two germline ends. The germline CDR1 and CDR2 sequences are MGHDK and SYGVNS.

J is TRBJ1-1 and V is TRBV27; D not resolved. CDR1 MNHEY and CDR2 SMNVEV come from the germline V gene (reference sequence). V lost 8 bases and J 0 bases, leaving 13 bases between the germline ends. The CDR3 length is 14 residues. The CDR3 sequence: CASRANDLNTEAFF. The DNA for the CDR3 is TGTGCCAGCCGCGCAAATGACTTGAACACTGAAGCTTTCTTT.

This clone was detected once. This chain links TRBV6-5 with TRBJ1-1; D remains unclear. The V gene's germline CDR1 is MNHEY and CDR2 SVGAGI. Between the trimmed V and J ends, which lost 0 bases and 4 bases, there was a span of 6 bases. CDR3 length: 13 amino acids. The CDR3 loop is CASSYSVSTEAFF. CDR3 DNA: TGTGCCAGCAGTTACTCGGTCAGCACTGAAGCTTTCTTT.

This rearrangement joins TRBV28 to TRBJ1-6; D not certain. This CDR3 has 15 amino acids. Looked up from germline, CDR1 is MDHEN and CDR2 is SYDVKM. V was pared by 3 bases and J by 4 bases, with 10 bases between. The CDR3 DNA reads as TGTGCCAGCAGTTTGCAGAGCAGTTATAATTCACCCCTCCACTTT. It translates to CASSLQSSYNSPLHF.

This chain joins TRBV6-5 and TRBJ2-7, with TRBD1 identical over 8 bases. The germline V gene encodes CDR1 MNHEY and CDR2 SVGAGI. Trimming at V came to 2 bases and at J to 9 bases, leaving 6 bases not matched to a gene. CDR3 length: 13 residues. The CDR3 coding sequence is TGTGCCAGCAGTTACCTGGGGACAGGCACGCAGTACTTC. Translated: CASSYLGTGTQYF.

This clone is judged medium-sized (0.01 to 0.1%). This sequence joins TRBV4-3 and TRBJ2-1; possibly TRBD2 for D (6 bases). V lost 3 bases to trimming and J lost 0 bases, with 15 bases between them. Germline V gene lookup returns CDR1 LGHNA and CDR2 YSLEER. The CDR3 spans 17 residues. The CDR3 nucleotides read TGCGCCAGCAGCCAGAGGGGACTCACGAGCTCCTACAATGAGCAGTTCTTC. Amino acid sequence: CASSQRGLTSSYNEQFF.

The chain joins TRBV25-1 to TRBJ2-2, with D unclear. This CDR3 comprises 14 residues. Deletions cut 4 bases from V and 3 bases from J, with 9 bases between. Germline loops: CDR1 MGHDK, CDR2 SYGVNS. CDR3 sequence: CASSALSDTGELFF. The CDR3 bases are TGTGCCAGCAGTGCCCTCAGTGACACCGGGGAGCTGTTTTTT.

This chain links TRBV5-1 with TRBJ1-1; D remains ambiguous. Per the germline V gene, CDR1 is SGHRS and CDR2 is YFSETQ. This CDR3 comprises 13 residues. The V end lost 4 bases, the J end lost 2 bases, and 9 bases lay between the germline ends. CDR3 coding DNA: TGCGCCAGCAGCCGATCCACCAACACTGAAGCTTTCTTT. It yields the protein CASSRSTNTEAFF.